These 30 T cell receptor beta chains share one sample of origin, sequenced in a study of T cells in localized non-small cell lung cancer. The method was immunoSEQ multiplex PCR; TCRdb's version includes in-frame clones alone and lacks a portion of them. The sample holds under 3,000 clones, roughly two fifths seen once. This material consisted of lung tumor tissue, taken before any cancer treatment. These receptors all stem from a male donor aged 60 or over with stage I squamous cell lung carcinoma.

V and J are TRBV27 and TRBJ1-4; D is unclear. Germline CDR1 is MNHEY and CDR2 is SMNVEV (reference sequence). The CDR3 runs 14 residues. V was shortened by 2 bases and J by 3 bases, with 7 bases between the two germline ends. In DNA form, the CDR3 reads TGTGCCAGCAGTTTAAGTAGGTCTAATGAAAAACTGTTTTTT. It codes for CASSLSRSNEKLFF.

This sequence joins TRBV6-8 and TRBJ2-7; 10 bases line up with TRBD1. This CDR3 contains 15 residues. Germline V gene lookup returns CDR1 MNHGY and CDR2 SAAAGT. V lost 4 bases, J lost 3 bases, and 6 bases stayed unmatched. CDR3: CASSFRDRGGYEQYF. The DNA for the CDR3 is TGTGCCAGCAGTTTCCGGGACAGGGGTGGCTACGAGCAGTACTTC.

The V call is TRBV30, the J call TRBJ2-7; D is uncertain. Germline-derived CDR1 and CDR2 are GTSNPN and SVGIG (reference sequence). Trimming pared 0 bases from V and 6 bases from J, leaving 9 bases between. The CDR3 is 12 residues long. CDR3 coding DNA: TGTGCCTGGAGTGTAGGCACAACCGAGCAGTACTTC. Translated: CAWSVGTTEQYF.

This chain uses TRBV25-1 with TRBJ1-2; D is uncertain. Trimming stripped 2 bases from V and 4 bases from J, with 11 bases between. CDR1 is MGHDK and CDR2 is SYGVNS in the germline V gene. This CDR3 region has 14 residues. CDR3: CASSEGAAIYGYTF. CDR3 DNA sequence: TGTGCCAGCAGTGAAGGTGCGGCTATCTATGGCTACACCTTC.

This chain links TRBV5-1 with TRBJ2-5; TRBD1 matches at 8 bases. From germline, CDR1 is SGHRS and CDR2 YFSETQ. Unmatched junction bases numbered 2, after V lost 3 bases and J lost 1 base. The CDR3 length is 14 residues. CDR3 residues: CASSWDRSQETQYF. The CDR3 DNA reads TGCGCCAGCAGCTGGGACAGGAGCCAAGAGACCCAGTACTTC.

This clone was detected only a few times. The rearrangement links TRBV6-8 to TRBJ2-3, with 9 bases lining up with TRBD2. Germline assignment: CDR1 MNHGY and CDR2 SAAAGT. V lost 2 bases to trimming and J lost 4 bases; unmatched junction nucleotides: 4. The CDR3 is 15 amino acids. CDR3 DNA sequence: TGTGCCAGCAGTTACGCGGGAGGGCCCCCAGATACGCAGTATTTT. Protein product: CASSYAGGPPDTQYF.

Judged by abundance, this clone is medium-sized. The J gene is TRBJ1-4, the V gene TRBV11-3; weak D call: TRBD1 (5 bases). The CDR3 totals 14 residues. V was trimmed by 3 bases and J by 5 bases, leaving 10 bases between them. The germline CDR1 and CDR2 sequences are SGHNT and YENEEA. The CDR3 region is CASSLRDANEKLFF. The CDR3 DNA reads as TGTGCCAGCAGCTTGAGGGACGCGAATGAAAAACTGTTTTTT. Full variable domain (missing parts from reference TRBV11-3 and TRBJ1-4): EAGVVQSPRYKIIEKKQPVAFWCNPISGHNTLYWYLQNLGQGPELLIRYENEEAVDDSQLPKDRFSAERLKGVDSTLKIQPAELGDSAVYLCASSLRDANEKLFFGSGTQLSVL.

As regards this clone: A junction end diverges from the germline sequence, so it may reflect a read error. The V and J genes are TRBV18 and TRBJ2-5; 8 nucleotides line up with TRBD1. The CDR3 is 19 amino acids. Germline V gene data show CDR1 as KGHSH and CDR2 as LQKENI. The CDR3 DNA is TGTACCAGCTCACCACTCCCGACCGGACAGGGAGGAGGCAAGGAGACCCAGTACTTC. This codes for CTSSPLPTGQGGGKETQYF.

By sample fraction, this clone is large. The chain employs TRBV14 and TRBJ2-3; D uncertain. CDR1 is SGHDN, CDR2 FVKESK, per germline. The CDR3 has 14 amino acids. The ends were cut back, 1 base at V and 0 bases at J, with 5 bases in the middle. This CDR3 is CASSQGFSTDTQYF. As DNA, the CDR3 is TGTGCCAGCAGCCAAGGTTTTAGCACAGATACGCAGTATTTT.

The rearrangement uses TRBV19 and TRBJ2-3, with no clear D. Germline assignment: CDR1 LNHDA and CDR2 SQIVND (reference sequence). This CDR3 spans 15 amino acids. Trimming stripped 1 base from V and 2 bases from J, with 10 bases between. CDR3 DNA sequence: TGTGCCAGTAGTATAGGCCCAAGCCCCACAGATACGCAGTATTTT. Encoded protein: CASSIGPSPTDTQYF.

The J gene is TRBJ2-1, the V gene TRBV30; D tentatively reads TRBD1 or TRBD2 (6 bases each). Germline assignment: CDR1 GTSNPN and CDR2 SVGIG (reference sequence). This CDR3 comprises 16 residues. The ends were cut back, 2 bases at V and 0 bases at J, with 14 bases in the middle. The CDR3 here is CAWSMGGASSYNEQFF. The CDR3 DNA is TGTGCCTGGAGTATGGGGGGCGCTAGCTCCTACAATGAGCAGTTCTTC.

The table lists this clone with a few counts. The chain couples TRBV6-8 to TRBJ2-1; maybe TRBD1 (7 bases). CDR1 is MNHGY, CDR2 SAAAGT, per germline. The V end lost 5 bases, the J end lost 3 bases, and 14 bases lay between the germline ends. CDR3 size: 15 residues. The CDR3 sequence: CASSEGGTDYNEQFF. As DNA, the CDR3 is TGTGCCAGCAGTGAGGGCGGGACAGACTACAATGAGCAGTTCTTC.

This clone was seen only a few times. The chain carries TRBV9 and TRBJ1-1, with D possibly being TRBD1 (6 bases). The CDR3 is 14 residues long. Per the germline V gene, CDR1 is SGDLS and CDR2 is YYNGEE. V shed 4 bases and J shed 4 bases, with 14 bases lying between them. In nucleotides, the CDR3 is TGTGCCAGCAGCTCGGGACAAAGGAGCACTGAAGCTTTCTTT. It codes for CASSSGQRSTEAFF.

In this sample, this clone is large. V and J are TRBV28 and TRBJ2-3; the D gene is possibly TRBD2 (7 bases). Germline V gives CDR1 MDHEN, CDR2 SYDVKM. With 2 bases removed from V and 3 bases from J, the gap between germline ends came to 15 bases. The CDR3 runs to 16 residues. CDR3 region: CASSLRGGSHTDTQYF. CDR3 DNA: TGTGCCAGCAGTTTAAGGGGGGGTTCGCATACAGATACGCAGTATTTT.

This CDR3 is CAWSGQGGNGYTF. CDR3 bases: TGTGCCTGGAGTGGACAGGGTGGGAATGGCTACACCTTC. V gene TRBV30 combines with J gene TRBJ1-2; 7 positions agree with TRBD1. Germline CDR1 and CDR2: GTSNPN and SVGIG (reference sequence). Trimming at V came to 1 base and at J to 6 bases, leaving 5 bases not matched to a gene. The CDR3 loop spans 13 amino acids.

This clone was counted a few times. This rearrangement joins TRBV14 to TRBJ2-1, with 9 bases matching TRBD2. The V gene end was trimmed by 1 base and the J gene end by 4 bases; junction bases not matched to a gene: 5. The CDR3 is made up of 16 amino acids. Germline V gene sequence: CDR1 SGHDN, CDR2 FVKESK. The chain's CDR3 is CASSQVGSGGYNEQFF. CDR3 bases: TGTGCCAGCAGCCAAGTGGGTAGCGGGGGTTACAATGAGCAGTTCTTC.

This clone occurred a few times. The chain combines TRBV6-8 with TRBJ1-2; D unclear. Trimming left V 2 bases short and J 3 bases short, with 13 bases between. The CDR3 spans 15 residues. The V gene's germline CDR1 is MNHGY and CDR2 SAAAGT. As DNA, the CDR3 is TGTGCCAGCAGTTACATTGGCAGGAAGGACTATGGCTACACCTTC. Amino acid sequence: CASSYIGRKDYGYTF.

In its sample, this clone was seen once. This chain connects TRBV5-1 to TRBJ2-1, with a weak D call TRBD2 (6 bases). Trimming pared 5 bases from V and 2 bases from J, leaving 11 bases between. Germline V gene lookup returns CDR1 SGHRS and CDR2 YFSETQ. The CDR3 is 14 residues long. In nucleotides, the CDR3 is TGCGCCAGCAGAGCGGAGGGTGCCTACAATGAGCAGTTCTTC. Translated: CASRAEGAYNEQFF.

The rearrangement links TRBV4-1 to TRBJ2-7; 8 bases are shared with TRBD1. Germline V gene data show CDR1 as MGHRA and CDR2 as YSYEKL. Trimming cost V 2 bases and J 3 bases; bases outside gene matches: 15. The CDR3 spans 18 residues. CDR3 bases: TGCGCCAGCAGCCAATCGGCGGGCAGGGGGCTTAGGGACTACGAGCAGTACTTC. Its protein product is CASSQSAGRGLRDYEQYF.

There are a few counts of this clone. The chain couples TRBV9 to TRBJ2-1, with unresolved D. This CDR3 region has 14 residues. V was trimmed by 0 bases and J by 10 bases, leaving 14 bases between them. The germline gives CDR1 SGDLS, CDR2 YYNGEE. The CDR3 protein is CASSVEALRGEQFF. The CDR3, as DNA: TGTGCCAGCAGCGTAGAGGCCCTACGTGGCGAGCAGTTCTTC.

This clone was detected only once. V is TRBV5-1 and J is TRBJ2-3; D possibly matches TRBD1 or TRBD2 (5 bases each). The germline CDR1 and CDR2 sequences are SGHRS and YFSETQ. The ends were cut back, 5 bases at V and 6 bases at J, with 19 bases in the middle. The CDR3 length is 15 residues. The CDR3 spells CASRMMGTTVDTQYF. The CDR3 DNA follows: TGCGCCAGCAGAATGATGGGGACCACAGTGGATACGCAGTATTTT.

The chain employs TRBV6-7 and TRBJ1-1, with D unresolved. TRBV6-7 falls under the ORF class, with uncertain function. Between the trimmed V and J ends, which lost 5 bases and 1 base, there was a span of 11 bases. This CDR3 has 14 amino acids. Here the CDR3 reads CASSGNSRNTEAFF. The CDR3, as DNA: TGTGCCAGCAGTGGTAACAGCCGGAACACTGAAGCTTTCTTT.

The rearrangement joins TRBV29-1 to TRBJ2-6; the D call may be TRBD1 or TRBD2 (6 bases each). The CDR3 runs to 15 residues. V dropped 5 bases and J dropped 2 bases, with 13 bases sitting between them. The germline V gene encodes CDR1 SQVTM and CDR2 ANQGSEA. CDR3 DNA: TGCAGCGTTTTGTGGGGGGACACTGGGGCCAACGTCCTGACTTTC. Its protein is CSVLWGDTGANVLTF.

This clone was recorded a few times. J is TRBJ2-3 and V is TRBV11-1; weak D call: TRBD1 (6 bases). From germline, CDR1 is SGHAT and CDR2 FQDESV (reference sequence). The CDR3 has 15 amino acids. The ends were cut back, 4 bases at V and 4 bases at J, with 15 bases in the middle. The CDR3 reads CASSSLRGKADTQYF. CDR3 in DNA: TGTGCCAGCAGCTCCCTAAGGGGGAAGGCAGATACGCAGTATTTT.

The chain has TRBV19 and TRBJ1-5, with D possibly being TRBD1 (6 bases). Germline-derived CDR1 and CDR2 are LNHDA and SQIVND (reference sequence). The CDR3 sequence is 14 residues long. With 3 bases removed from V and 10 bases from J, the gap between germline ends came to 16 bases. Written as DNA, the CDR3 is TGTGCCAGTAGTATGTTGACAGGTTTTAGTCCCCAGCATTTT. As protein: CASSMLTGFSPQHF.

V and J are TRBV6-4 and TRBJ1-1, with unresolved D. The germline CDR1 and CDR2 sequences are MRHNA and SNTAGT. The CDR3 has 13 residues. The V end lost 3 bases, the J end lost 6 bases, and 11 bases lay between the germline ends. The CDR3 loop reads CASSEAEISEAFF. CDR3 nucleotides: TGTGCCAGCAGTGAAGCGGAGATCTCTGAAGCTTTCTTT.

This clone has only a few counts. The rearrangement joins TRBV11-3 to TRBJ1-5; D remains ambiguous. V shed 2 bases and J shed 7 bases, with 15 bases lying between them. The CDR3 loop spans 15 amino acids. Germline V gene sequence: CDR1 SGHNT, CDR2 YENEEA. The CDR3 DNA sequence: TGTGCCAGCAGCTTAACCCCTGGGTCAAAGCAGCCCCAGCATTTT. Translated, it gives CASSLTPGSKQPQHF.

The chain joins TRBV30 to TRBJ2-3, with D uncertain. The V end lost 4 bases, the J end lost 4 bases, and 15 bases lay between the germline ends. The CDR3 sequence is 14 residues long. Germline CDR1 and CDR2: GTSNPN and SVGIG (reference sequence). The CDR3 region is CAWNMAQVADTQYF. The CDR3 nucleotides are TGTGCCTGGAATATGGCCCAGGTGGCAGATACGCAGTATTTT.

This clone was found a few times. The gene calls are TRBV2 and TRBJ1-1; D is uncertain. Germline V CDR1 and CDR2: SNHLY, FYNNEI. The CDR3 spans 12 residues. V was pared by 2 bases and J by 9 bases, with 10 bases between. Written as DNA, the CDR3 is TGTGCCAGCAGTGAACTAAGAGCCCAAGCTTTCTTT. Its translation: CASSELRAQAFF.

In the case of this clone: Other DNA variants within this sample encode the same CDR3. The V call is TRBV5-1, the J call TRBJ1-1, with D possibly being TRBD1 (5 bases). V dropped 0 bases and J dropped 3 bases, with 12 bases sitting between them. Germline lookup yields CDR1 SGHRS and CDR2 YFSETQ. CDR3 size: 15 residues. The CDR3 reads CASSLAGTPDTEAFF. The DNA for the CDR3 is TGCGCCAGCAGCTTGGCGGGGACGCCGGACACTGAAGCTTTCTTT.